One and the same sample provided the 12 T cell receptor beta chains below, sequenced in a study of beta chain features in type 1 diabetes. The investigators reverse transcribed all of the isolated RNA, so they sequenced expressed TCRB transcripts. Repertoires were generated with immunoSEQ multiplex PCR, while TCRdb's copy carries only in-frame clones and drops some. The data contain roughly 180,000 clones, 13% of them singletons. The material sequenced was central memory CD4+ T cells from blood. These receptors originate from a woman aged 18-29 years in good health.

This clone appeared a few times. The V and J genes are TRBV7-6 and TRBJ2-7, with 9 bases that match TRBD2. This CDR3 contains 16 residues. V shed 5 bases, J shed 5 bases, and the junction held 13 bases outside the gene matches. Germline V gives CDR1 SGHVS, CDR2 FNYEAQ. The CDR3 sequence: CASSPLAGRVINEQYF. Written as DNA, the CDR3 is TGTGCCAGCAGCCCCCTAGCGGGGAGGGTTATCAACGAGCAGTACTTC.

This clone was counted a few times. The chain has TRBV2 and TRBJ2-3, with a weak D call TRBD2 (6 bases). Trimming stripped 3 bases from V and 3 bases from J, with 13 bases between. The CDR3 totals 15 residues. Germline V gene data show CDR1 as SNHLY and CDR2 as FYNNEI. CDR3 amino acids: CASSESGVGTDTQYF. DNA of the CDR3: TGTGCCAGCAGTGAGTCGGGAGTTGGGACAGATACGCAGTATTTT.

This clone was detected a few times. This sequence joins TRBV19 and TRBJ1-5; tentative D call: TRBD1 (6 bases). CDR1 is LNHDA and CDR2 is SQIVND in the germline V gene (reference sequence). The CDR3 runs 16 residues. Trimming left V 5 bases short and J 4 bases short, with 18 bases between. CDR3 DNA: TGTGCCAGTAGTTTTTCGTACGGACAGATTAATCAGCCCCAGCATTTT. Translation gives CASSFSYGQINQPQHF.

The table lists this clone with a few counts. The CDR3 here is CASSLVGQGSHEQYF. The CDR3, as DNA: TGTGCCAGCAGCTTGGTGGGACAGGGATCCCACGAGCAGTACTTC. The chain carries TRBV5-6 and TRBJ2-7; 9 bases align to TRBD1. The CDR3 is made up of 15 amino acids. Germline loops: CDR1 SGHDT, CDR2 YYEEEE. After removal of 0 bases from V and 5 bases from J, the junction contained 6 bases not matched to a gene. The full variable domain, in which reference TRBV5-6 and TRBJ2-7 provide the parts outside the CDR3, is DAGVTQSPTHLIKTRGQQVTLRCSPKSGHDTVSWYQQALGQGPQFIFQYYEEEERQRGNFPDRFSGHQFPNYSSELNVNALLLGDSALYLCASSLVGQGSHEQYFGPGTRLTVT.

This chain connects TRBV5-1 to TRBJ2-7; 8 bases align to TRBD2. Germline-derived CDR1 and CDR2 are SGHRS and YFSETQ. CDR3 length: 12 residues. V shed 5 bases and J 7 bases; nucleotides not matched to a gene: 5. This CDR3 is CASRGREGEQYF. CDR3 DNA sequence: TGCGCCAGCAGGGGACGGGAGGGAGAGCAGTACTTC.

The chain links TRBV7-8 to TRBJ1-2; 8 nucleotides align to TRBD1. V lost 1 base, J lost 6 bases, and 7 bases stayed unmatched. The CDR3 contains 15 residues. Per germline, CDR1 SGHVS and CDR2 FQNEAQ. CDR3: CASSLDGRGPHGYTF. CDR3 nucleotides: TGTGCCAGCAGCTTAGACGGCAGGGGGCCCCATGGCTACACCTTC.

This sequence joins TRBV11-2 and TRBJ2-7, with 8 bases matching TRBD2. CDR3 length: 14 residues. Germline V gives CDR1 SGHAT, CDR2 FQNNGV. J was trimmed by 6 bases and V by 6 bases; bases with no gene match: 10. CDR3: CASRGIAGSLEQYF. Here the CDR3 DNA reads TGTGCCAGCAGAGGTATAGCGGGATCACTCGAGCAGTACTTC.

The chain carries TRBV30 and TRBJ2-7; 14 positions match TRBD2. Germline V gene sequence: CDR1 GTSNPN, CDR2 SVGIG (reference sequence). This CDR3 is 13 amino acids long. Trimming took 3 bases from V and 11 from J; bases not matched to a gene: 6. This CDR3 reads CAWSAGLAGGKYF. The CDR3, as DNA: TGTGCCTGGAGCGCCGGACTAGCGGGAGGAAAGTACTTC.

This clone was seen more than once but under ten times. The chain is built from TRBV28 and TRBJ2-5; 10 bases agree with TRBD1. This CDR3 region has 15 residues. The V gene end was trimmed by 4 bases and the J gene end by 7 bases; junction bases not matched to a gene: 9. Per the germline V gene, CDR1 is MDHEN and CDR2 is SYDVKM. The CDR3 coding sequence is TGTGCCAGCAGTTACCGGACAGGGGGAGGGGGGACCCAGTACTTC. Translation: CASSYRTGGGGTQYF.

This clone has a handful of counts. The chain carries TRBV5-1 and TRBJ2-1, with D tentatively TRBD2 (5 bases). CDR1 and CDR2 from the germline V gene are SGHRS and YFSETQ. CDR3 length: 16 residues. The ends were cut back, 4 bases at V and 9 bases at J, with 23 bases in the middle. The CDR3 loop is CASSPAPGLLGIEQFF. CDR3 sequence (DNA): TGCGCCAGCAGCCCCGCTCCCGGACTTCTGGGAATTGAGCAGTTCTTC. Drawing the rest from reference TRBV5-1 and TRBJ2-1, the complete variable domain is KAGVTQTPRYLIKTRGQQVTLSCSPISGHRSVSWYQQTPGQGLQFLFEYFSETQRNKGNFPGRFSGRQFSNSRSEMNVSTLELGDSALYLCASSPAPGLLGIEQFFGPGTRLTVL.

Only a few counts were recorded for this clone. V usage is TRBV19 and J usage is TRBJ2-2, with D possibly matching TRBD2 (5 bases). Trimming took off 5 bases at V and 6 bases at J, with 16 bases between the two ends. CDR3 length: 15 amino acids. Germline CDR1 and CDR2: LNHDA and SQIVND (reference sequence). Here the CDR3 DNA reads TGTGCCAGTAGTCCCAGCGAGGGTCTCGCCGGGGAGCTGTTTTTT. The encoded protein is CASSPSEGLAGELFF.

CDR3 sequence: CASSTSGGTYEQYF. The CDR3 DNA is TGTGCCAGCTCTACTAGCGGGGGTACCTACGAGCAGTACTTC. The genes are TRBV18 and TRBJ2-7; TRBD2 aligns across 11 bases. Trimming cost V 6 bases and J 2 bases; bases outside gene matches: 3. The V gene's germline CDR1 is KGHSH and CDR2 LQKENI. The CDR3 has 14 amino acids.